A single sample gave rise to the 28 T cell receptor beta chains below, sequenced in a study of T cell responses to AZD1222 COVID-19 vaccine. Profiling relied on immunoSEQ multiplex PCR, and the TCRdb table lists in-frame clones only, not all of them. The sample lists some 150,000 clones, approximately 92% seen once, with 3% to 3.5% in the top ten. The specimen was peripheral blood, collected 28 days after the second AZD1222 dose. The receptors come from an adult who received the AZD1222 COVID-19 vaccine.

The V call is TRBV12-3 or TRBV12-4, the J call TRBJ1-2; D gene unclear. V dropped 5 bases and J dropped 5 bases, with 9 bases sitting between them. The CDR3 contains 12 residues. CDR3 protein: CASSLREYGYTF. DNA for the CDR3: TGTGCCAGCAGTCTAAGGGAATATGGCTACACCTTC.

The V gene is TRBV27, the J gene TRBJ2-7, with 7 bases that match TRBD2. The V gene end was trimmed by 2 bases and the J gene end by 4 bases; junction bases not matched to a gene: 5. Germline CDR1 is MNHEY and CDR2 is SMNVEV (reference sequence). The CDR3 totals 14 residues. CDR3 in DNA: TGTGCCAGCAGTTTAGGGACGGGACTATACGAGCAGTACTTC. Translated: CASSLGTGLYEQYF.

This chain links TRBV13 with TRBJ2-7; perhaps TRBD1 as D (6 bases). Germline lookup yields CDR1 PRHDT and CDR2 FYEKMQ (reference sequence). Trimming cost V 5 bases and J 6 bases, with 8 bases left between them. This CDR3 has 11 amino acids. The CDR3 coding sequence is TGTGCCAGCAGCGGCAGGGGCGAGCAGTACTTC. It is translated as CASSGRGEQYF.

The CDR3 protein is CASSVVPRETQYF. The DNA for the CDR3 is TGTGCCAGCAGCGTAGTTCCCAGGGAGACCCAGTACTTC. The gene calls are TRBV9 and TRBJ2-5; D is ambiguous. V was trimmed by 0 bases and J by 5 bases, leaving 8 bases between them. Germline V lookup: CDR1 SGDLS, CDR2 YYNGEE. This CDR3 comprises 13 residues. The variable domain in full, with the rest retrieved from reference TRBV9 and TRBJ2-5, is DSGVTQTPKHLITATGQRVTLRCSPRSGDLSVYWYQQSLDQGLQFLIQYYNGEERAKGNILERFSAQQFPDLHSELNLSSLELGDSALYFCASSVVPRETQYFGPGTRLLVL.

This chain connects TRBV7-6 to TRBJ2-7; 12 bases agree with TRBD2. Looked up from germline, CDR1 is SGHVS and CDR2 is FNYEAQ. The CDR3 runs to 15 residues. Trimming took 5 bases from V and 1 from J; bases not matched to a gene: 3. The CDR3 loop reads CASSPGLAGSYEQYF. The CDR3 DNA is TGTGCCAGCAGCCCCGGACTAGCGGGATCCTACGAGCAGTACTTC.

The chain employs TRBV30 and TRBJ1-1; possible D gene TRBD1, 6 bases. This CDR3 is built from 14 residues. Between the trimmed V and J ends, which lost 2 bases and 9 bases, there was a span of 19 bases. Germline assignment: CDR1 GTSNPN and CDR2 SVGIG (reference sequence). This CDR3 is CAWSLGQRSSKAFF. CDR3 bases: TGTGCCTGGAGTCTCGGACAGCGTTCATCTAAAGCTTTCTTT.

The chain links TRBV5-1 to TRBJ1-4; D is undetermined. The CDR3 is 13 residues long. Germline CDR1 and CDR2: SGHRS and YFSETQ. V was cut by 0 bases and J by 7 bases, with 7 bases left in between. CDR3 region: CASSLGEGEKLFF. As DNA, the CDR3 is TGCGCCAGCAGCTTGGGGGAAGGTGAAAAACTGTTTTTT.

As for this clone: Other DNA sequences of this sample code for an identical CDR3. This sequence joins TRBV11-2 and TRBJ2-7; the D is unclear. Trimming took 0 bases from V and 4 from J, leaving 4 bases between them. CDR3 length: 12 amino acids. Germline CDR1 and CDR2: SGHAT and FQNNGV. The DNA of the CDR3 is TGTGCCAGCAGCTTAGATGGGTACGAGCAGTACTTC. It is translated as CASSLDGYEQYF.

The rearrangement uses TRBV24-1 and TRBJ2-2; D ambiguous. The germline V gene encodes CDR1 KGHDR and CDR2 SFDVKD. The germline V and J ends were trimmed by 5 bases and 7 bases, with 10 bases remaining between them. The CDR3 is 13 residues long. The CDR3 reads CATSGRVDGELFF. CDR3 DNA sequence: TGTGCCACCAGTGGTAGGGTCGACGGGGAGCTGTTTTTT.

This clone appeared once. The rearrangement links TRBV5-8 to TRBJ1-1; the D gene is possibly TRBD1 (6 bases). The CDR3 totals 17 residues. Germline lookup yields CDR1 SGHTS and CDR2 YDEGEE. Trimming removed 0 bases from V and 1 base from J, with 16 bases in between. For the CDR3, the DNA is TGTGCCAGCAGCTTGGTGTGGACAGAGATTAAGAACACTGAAGCTTTCTTT. Protein sequence: CASSLVWTEIKNTEAFF.

This clone appeared a single time. J is TRBJ2-7 and V is TRBV14, with 7 bases identical to TRBD2. The germline V gene encodes CDR1 SGHDN and CDR2 FVKESK. V gave up 0 bases and J gave up 6 bases; unmatched junction bases: 8. The CDR3 is 15 residues long. Here the CDR3 reads CASSQDPAGVAEQYF. The CDR3 DNA reads TGTGCCAGCAGCCAAGATCCGGCGGGAGTAGCCGAGCAGTACTTC.

This chain uses TRBV6-1 with TRBJ1-5; D ambiguous. V was pared by 2 bases and J by 0 bases, with 8 bases between. There are 15 residues in the CDR3. Germline CDR1 MNHNS, CDR2 SASEGT. As DNA, the CDR3 is TGTGCCAGCAGTGAAAATGTTTATAGCAATCAGCCCCAGCATTTT. Translation gives CASSENVYSNQPQHF.

In this sample, this clone turned up a few times. This rearrangement joins TRBV19 to TRBJ1-4; the match to TRBD1 covers 7 bases. The CDR3 is 15 residues long. The germline gives CDR1 LNHDA, CDR2 SQIVND (reference sequence). The ends lost 6 bases at V and 3 bases at J; junction bases unmatched: 7. CDR3 sequence: CASRRTGTANEKLFF. The CDR3 coding sequence is TGTGCCAGTAGGCGAACCGGGACAGCTAATGAAAAACTGTTTTTT.

This clone was seen once. The genes are TRBV6-1 and TRBJ2-1; TRBD2 agrees at 13 bases. The germline gives CDR1 MNHNS, CDR2 SASEGT. J lost 9 bases, V lost 2 bases, and 1 base had no gene match. CDR3 length equals 14 residues. The CDR3 DNA reads as TGTGCCAGCAGTGAAACTAGCGGGAGGGGTGAGCAGTTCTTC. Its protein product is CASSETSGRGEQFF.

The chain carries TRBV6-5 and TRBJ1-1, with a weak D call TRBD1 (6 bases). Trimming cost V 6 bases and J 2 bases, with 13 bases left between them. The CDR3 spans 14 residues. CDR1 and CDR2 (germline): MNHEY, SVGAGI. The CDR3 reads CASRGLQGNTEAFF. CDR3 in DNA: TGTGCCAGCAGGGGATTACAGGGAAACACTGAAGCTTTCTTT.

This clone was recorded once. The rearrangement joins TRBV30 to TRBJ2-7; TRBD1 agrees at 9 bases. V lost 5 bases, J lost 4 bases, and 9 bases stayed unmatched. This CDR3 contains 14 residues. Germline CDR1 and CDR2: GTSNPN and SVGIG (reference sequence). The CDR3 loop reads CAWAIGQGFYEQYF. The CDR3 DNA follows: TGTGCCTGGGCCATCGGACAGGGGTTTTACGAGCAGTACTTC. Complete variable domain (other parts from reference TRBV30 and TRBJ2-7): SQTIHQWPATLVQPVGSPLSLECTVEGTSNPNLYWYRQAAGRGLQLLFYSVGIGQISSEVPQNLSASRPQDRQFILSSKKLLLSDSGFYLCAWAIGQGFYEQYFGPGTRLTVT.

The table lists this clone with a count of one. This chain joins TRBV30 and TRBJ1-1, with D perhaps matching TRBD1 (5 bases). The CDR3 has 14 amino acids. Germline V gene data show CDR1 as GTSNPN and CDR2 as SVGIG (reference sequence). The V end lost 5 bases, the J end lost 5 bases, and 18 bases lay between the germline ends. The CDR3: CAWEGARVKTEAFF. CDR3 in DNA: TGTGCCTGGGAAGGGGCGCGAGTAAAAACTGAAGCTTTCTTT.

This chain links TRBV3-1 (or the pseudogene TRBV3-2) with TRBJ2-7; TRBD1 matches at 7 bases. J gave up 0 bases and V 3 bases, and 2 bases lay outside the gene matches. The CDR3 has 14 residues. Looked up from germline, CDR1 is LGHDT and CDR2 is YNNKEL (reference sequence). Here the CDR3 reads CASSQTGSSYEQYF. The CDR3 DNA follows: TGTGCCAGCAGCCAGACAGGGAGCTCCTACGAGCAGTACTTC.

The chain uses TRBV6-5 and TRBJ2-7; 10 bases match TRBD2. Per germline, CDR1 MNHEY and CDR2 SVGAGI. The CDR3 sequence is 14 residues long. The V segment lost 6 bases and the J segment 1 base; nucleotides outside the gene matches: 3. CDR3 nucleotide sequence: TGTGCCAGCAGCCAGCGGGAGGGTTCCTACGAGCAGTACTTC. Translated: CASSQREGSYEQYF.

The chain joins TRBV5-1 to TRBJ2-3; D gene uncertain. The V gene lost 3 bases and the J gene lost 4 bases, with 6 bases spanning the gap. The V gene's germline CDR1 is SGHRS and CDR2 YFSETQ. The CDR3 covers 12 residues. The CDR3 sequence: CASSSRADTQYF. The CDR3 DNA follows: TGCGCCAGCAGCTCCCGTGCAGATACGCAGTATTTT. The entire variable domain, with the rest obtained from reference TRBV5-1 and TRBJ2-3, is as follows: KAGVTQTPRYLIKTRGQQVTLSCSPISGHRSVSWYQQTPGQGLQFLFEYFSETQRNKGNFPGRFSGRQFSNSRSEMNVSTLELGDSALYLCASSSRADTQYFGPGTRLTVL.

This clone was picked up one time. CDR3 DNA: TGTGCCAGCAGCCAAGATCTTGCGACTAGCGGGAGTCACGAGCAGTACTTC. This encodes CASSQDLATSGSHEQYF. The rearrangement links TRBV3-1 (or the pseudogene TRBV3-2) to TRBJ2-7; 12 positions match TRBD2. The germline gives CDR1 LGHDT, CDR2 YNNKEL (reference sequence). The length of the CDR3 is 17 residues. V was pared by 0 bases and J by 5 bases, with 8 bases of the junction left unmatched.

The chain has TRBV7-9 and TRBJ1-1; TRBD1 is a possible D gene (5 bases). Germline V CDR1 and CDR2: SEHNR, FQNEAQ (reference sequence). This CDR3 spans 14 amino acids. V was cut by 3 bases and J by 8 bases, with 16 bases left in between. Here the CDR3 reads CASSFEGPRTEAFF. The CDR3 nucleotides are TGTGCCAGCAGCTTCGAGGGGCCGAGGACGGAAGCTTTCTTT.

In its sample, this clone was seen once. The chain uses TRBV6-1 and TRBJ2-3; no reliable D call. Germline values: CDR1 MNHNS, CDR2 SASEGT. The ends were cut back, 3 bases at V and 4 bases at J, with 5 bases in the middle. The CDR3 is made up of 12 amino acids. The CDR3 loop is CASSESADTQYF. Here the CDR3 DNA reads TGTGCCAGCAGTGAGTCGGCAGATACGCAGTATTTT.

V usage is TRBV6-5 and J usage is TRBJ1-5; D is unclear. Per the germline V gene, CDR1 is MNHEY and CDR2 is SVGAGI. CDR3 length: 15 residues. V was pared by 5 bases and J by 0 bases, with 11 bases between. The CDR3 coding sequence is TGTGCCAGCAGTCCCGGACGTGCTAGCAATCAGCCCCAGCATTTT. This translates into CASSPGRASNQPQHF.

J is TRBJ2-7 and V is TRBV3-1 (or the pseudogene TRBV3-2); 9 bases are shared with TRBD2. CDR3 size: 14 residues. Germline trimming cut 3 bases from V and 5 bases from J; bases unmatched to any gene: 5. CDR1 is LGHDT, CDR2 YNNKEL, per germline (reference sequence). In nucleotides, the CDR3 is TGTGCCAGCAGCCATAGCGGGAGAATTGACGAGCAGTACTTC. It yields the protein CASSHSGRIDEQYF.

This sequence joins TRBV11-1 and TRBJ2-5, with TRBD2 identical over 8 bases. This CDR3 has 15 residues. Germline CDR1 is SGHAT and CDR2 is FQDESV (reference sequence). Unmatched junction bases numbered 6, after V lost 1 base and J lost 5 bases. The CDR3, as DNA: TGTGCCAGCAGCTTAGGGGGACTAGTGGTGGAGACCCAGTACTTC. This translates into CASSLGGLVVETQYF.

The rearrangement links TRBV12-5 to TRBJ2-1; weak D call: TRBD1 (7 bases). In germline, CDR1 is LGHNT, CDR2 FRNRAP. V gave up 7 bases and J gave up 8 bases, with 18 bases separating them. The CDR3 is made up of 14 amino acids. DNA for the CDR3: TGTGCTAGTGAGGAGTGGAGGGGGCTGCATGAGCAGTTCTTC. The encoded protein is CASEEWRGLHEQFF.

The V call is TRBV25-1, the J call TRBJ1-1; D unclear. The V end lost 1 base, the J end lost 7 bases, and 10 bases lay between the germline ends. Germline assignment: CDR1 MGHDK and CDR2 SYGVNS. The CDR3 sequence is 13 residues long. The CDR3 sequence is CASSELRVGEAFF. Here the CDR3 DNA reads TGTGCCAGCAGTGAATTGAGGGTGGGTGAAGCTTTCTTT. Drawing the rest from reference TRBV25-1 and TRBJ1-1, the complete variable domain is EADIYQTPRYLVIGTGKKITLECSQTMGHDKMYWYQQDPGMELHLIHYSYGVNSTEKGDLSSESTVSRIRTEHFPLTLESARPSHTSQYLCASSELRVGEAFFGQGTRLTVV.